These 28 T cell receptor beta chains originate from one sample sequenced in a study of blood T cell repertoires in COVID-19. TCRdb's table, derived via immunoSEQ multiplex PCR, lists solely in-frame clones and lacks some. The profile shows 75,000 to 95,000 clones, 85% of them singletons. Source material: peripheral blood. The receptors here all came from a man aged 45 to 65 with acute or convalescent COVID-19.

The rearrangement links TRBV27 to TRBJ1-6; 9 nucleotides agree with TRBD1. Germline CDR1 is MNHEY and CDR2 is SMNVEV (reference sequence). This CDR3 has 19 amino acids. After removal of 6 bases from V and 9 bases from J, the junction contained 21 bases not matched to a gene. DNA of the CDR3: TGTGCCAGCAGGGTACCCCCGGAGGGACAGGGTTGGATGGGTTCACCCCTCCACTTT. Translation: CASRVPPEGQGWMGSPLHF.

The V and J genes are TRBV30 and TRBJ1-4; maybe TRBD1 (5 bases). Trimming pared 3 bases from V and 8 bases from J, leaving 13 bases between. Germline V gene lookup returns CDR1 GTSNPN and CDR2 SVGIG (reference sequence). CDR3 length equals 13 residues. The chain's CDR3 is CAWRAGMREKLFF. CDR3 DNA: TGTGCCTGGAGGGCAGGGATGAGGGAAAAACTGTTTTTT.

The chain employs TRBV28 and TRBJ1-3; D may be TRBD1 (6 bases). The ends were cut back, 8 bases at V and 3 bases at J, with 20 bases in the middle. The germline V gene encodes CDR1 MDHEN and CDR2 SYDVKM. The CDR3 runs 16 residues. CDR3 residues: CASGSGGLEGGNTIYF. As DNA, the CDR3 is TGTGCCAGCGGCTCGGGGGGGCTGGAAGGTGGAAACACCATATATTTT.

This clone was observed a few times. The chain combines TRBV7-2 with TRBJ2-3; D is unclear. The V gene lost 5 bases and the J gene lost 6 bases, with 9 bases spanning the gap. Germline CDR1 reads SGHTA; CDR2 reads FQGNSA. CDR3 length equals 12 residues. In DNA, the CDR3 is TGTGCCAGCAGCCGTCTAATGGATACGCAGTATTTT. This translates into CASSRLMDTQYF.

This chain connects TRBV5-5 to TRBJ1-1; D is unresolved. Trimming took off 0 bases at V and 1 base at J, with 7 bases between the two ends. CDR3 size: 14 residues. Germline CDR1 is SGHKS and CDR2 is YYEKEE (reference sequence). The CDR3, as DNA: TGTGCCAGCAGCTTGGCTGCGGAGAACACTGAAGCTTTCTTT. Translation: CASSLAAENTEAFF.

V is TRBV9 and J is TRBJ2-1; 12 nucleotides align to TRBD2. CDR3 length: 16 amino acids. Germline V gene sequence: CDR1 SGDLS, CDR2 YYNGEE. The V segment lost 1 base and the J segment 9 bases; nucleotides outside the gene matches: 8. The CDR3 DNA reads as TGTGCCAGCAGCGTATTTTCTAGCGGGGGGGTTAGTGAGCAGTTCTTC. It yields the protein CASSVFSSGGVSEQFF.

The chain combines TRBV6-4 with TRBJ2-3; the D gene is possibly TRBD2 (6 bases). The CDR3 is made up of 13 amino acids. The germline gives CDR1 MRHNA, CDR2 SNTAGT. The V and J ends lost 9 bases and 4 bases respectively, with 14 bases between them. The chain's CDR3 is CASSRDFSDTQYF. The CDR3 bases are TGTGCCAGTAGCCGGGACTTCTCAGATACGCAGTATTTT.

V and J are TRBV18 and TRBJ1-2; 8 bases map to TRBD1. The germline gives CDR1 KGHSH, CDR2 LQKENI. This CDR3 comprises 14 residues. The V and J ends lost 5 bases and 1 base, in that order; junction bases with no gene match: 3. The CDR3 loop reads CASSKTGDNYGYTF. CDR3 coding DNA: TGTGCCAGCTCAAAGACAGGGGATAACTATGGCTACACCTTC.

The rearrangement links TRBV15 to TRBJ1-5, with 11 bases identical to TRBD1. V lost 3 bases and J lost 4; bases outside the gene matches: 2. From germline, CDR1 is LNHNV and CDR2 YYDKDF (reference sequence). The CDR3 loop spans 15 amino acids. The CDR3 reads CATSSGQGANQPQHF. The CDR3 region has the DNA TGTGCCACCAGCAGCGGACAGGGGGCTAATCAGCCCCAGCATTTT.

This chain joins TRBV7-8 and TRBJ2-1; TRBD2 matches at 10 bases. In germline, CDR1 is SGHVS, CDR2 FQNEAQ. V trimming: 6 bases; J trimming: 5 bases; junction bases outside the gene matches: 10. This CDR3 has 16 amino acids. The CDR3 reads CASSLLTSGANNEQFF. DNA for the CDR3: TGTGCCAGCAGTCTATTAACTAGCGGGGCAAACAATGAGCAGTTCTTC.

V gene TRBV5-6 combines with J gene TRBJ1-3; the D gene is possibly TRBD1 (6 bases). The CDR3 has 14 amino acids. Trimming removed 3 bases from V and 1 base from J, with 8 bases in between. The V gene's germline CDR1 is SGHDT and CDR2 YYEEEE. The CDR3, as DNA: TGTGCCAGCAGCTGGGGGCGATCTGGAAACACCATATATTTT. It is translated as CASSWGRSGNTIYF.

This chain uses TRBV11-2 with TRBJ2-5; the D is unclear. The CDR3 runs 12 residues. CDR1 and CDR2 (germline): SGHAT, FQNNGV. Trimming left V 3 bases short and J 0 bases short, with 2 bases between. CDR3: CASSFDQETQYF. For the CDR3, the DNA is TGTGCCAGCAGCTTCGACCAAGAGACCCAGTACTTC.

The sample holds one count of this clone. At one end, the junction sequence differs from germline, possibly due to a read error. The rearrangement links TRBV14 to TRBJ1-3, with D perhaps matching TRBD1 (6 bases). This CDR3 region has 14 residues. CDR1 is SGHDN and CDR2 is FVKESK in the germline V gene. CDR3: CASSQGNLGQPNNF. The CDR3 DNA sequence: TGTGCCAGCAGCCAAGGAAACCTAGGACAGCCTAATAATTTT.

The chain combines TRBV7-9 with TRBJ2-1; 8 bases line up with TRBD2. Trimming cost V 7 bases and J 10 bases; bases outside gene matches: 15. The germline V gene encodes CDR1 SEHNR and CDR2 FQNEAQ (reference sequence). The CDR3 contains 15 residues. CDR3 loop: CASIKTQVAGGEQFF. The CDR3 coding sequence is TGTGCCAGCATCAAAACCCAGGTGGCGGGAGGCGAGCAGTTCTTC.

The chain uses TRBV2 and TRBJ1-3; no definite D call. V shed 6 bases and J shed 0 bases, with 12 bases lying between them. This CDR3 is 15 amino acids long. Germline V gives CDR1 SNHLY, CDR2 FYNNEI. The CDR3 spells CASRTDTFSGNTIYF. CDR3 nucleotide sequence: TGTGCCAGCAGAACCGACACATTCTCTGGAAACACCATATATTTT.

CDR3 residues: CASSPWNTGELFF. The CDR3 DNA is TGTGCCAGCAGCCCGTGGAACACCGGGGAGCTGTTTTTT. The V and J genes are TRBV5-6 and TRBJ2-2, with D unresolved. Trimming removed 4 bases from V and 1 base from J, with 5 bases in between. Germline V gene data show CDR1 as SGHDT and CDR2 as YYEEEE. The CDR3 is made up of 13 amino acids.

The V gene is TRBV3-1 (or the pseudogene TRBV3-2), the J gene TRBJ2-7; possibly TRBD1 for D (5 bases). Germline CDR1 LGHDT, CDR2 YNNKEL (reference sequence). V lost 3 bases and J lost 4, with 7 bases in between. This CDR3 has 12 amino acids. This chain's CDR3 is CASSQAGYEQYF. The CDR3 coding sequence is TGTGCCAGCAGCCAGGCAGGGTACGAGCAGTACTTC.

The table lists this clone with a count of one. CDR3 bases: TGTGCCAGCAGCTTAGGGGTAGGGGATCAGCCCCAGCATTTT. Residues: CASSLGVGDQPQHF. The chain carries TRBV7-2 and TRBJ1-5, with D possibly TRBD1 on 5 matching bases. Germline V CDR1 and CDR2: SGHTA, FQGNSA. This CDR3 has 14 residues. Trimming left V 1 base short and J 5 bases short, with 9 bases between. The variable domain in full, with the rest retrieved from reference TRBV7-2 and TRBJ1-5, is GAGVSQSPSNKVTEKGKDVELRCDPISGHTALYWYRQSLGQGLEFLIYFQGNSAPDKSGLPSDRFSAERTGGSVSTLTIQRTQQEDSAVYLCASSLGVGDQPQHFGDGTRLSIL.

V and J are TRBV3-1 (or the pseudogene TRBV3-2) and TRBJ2-5, with 14 bases lining up with TRBD2. Germline CDR1 reads LGHDT; CDR2 reads YNNKEL (reference sequence). V was pared by 3 bases and J by 5 bases, with 17 bases of the junction left unmatched. The CDR3 is 20 residues long. The CDR3 sequence is CASSHTSTSGRAPIQETQYF. The DNA for the CDR3 is TGTGCCAGCAGCCACACCTCGACTAGCGGGAGGGCCCCTATCCAGGAGACCCAGTACTTC.

The chain carries TRBV1 and TRBJ2-6; the D call in the table, TRBD1, was not verified against the DNA. TRBV1 is classified as a pseudogene. This CDR3 region has 18 residues. CDR3 bases: TGCACCCTACCCCCAGGGGAGTTGGCGCCGAGTGGGGCCAACGTCCTGACTTTC. This gives the protein CTLPPGELAPSGANVLTF.

The chain is built from TRBV6-6 and TRBJ2-6; D remains ambiguous. The V gene lost 4 bases and the J gene lost 0 bases, with 7 bases spanning the gap. Germline lookup yields CDR1 MNHNY and CDR2 SVGAGI (reference sequence). This CDR3 comprises 15 residues. As DNA, the CDR3 is TGTGCCAGCAGTTCTCGTTACTCTGGGGCCAACGTCCTGACTTTC. Protein sequence: CASSSRYSGANVLTF.

V and J are TRBV28 and TRBJ2-7; 8 bases are shared with TRBD2. Trimming took 8 bases from V and 0 from J; bases not matched to a gene: 12. Germline V gene sequence: CDR1 MDHEN, CDR2 SYDVKM. The CDR3 loop spans 16 amino acids. Here the CDR3 reads CASSQPGLVSSYEQYF. The CDR3 DNA sequence: TGTGCCAGCTCGCAACCGGGACTAGTAAGCTCCTACGAGCAGTACTTC.

The gene calls are TRBV19 and TRBJ2-3; D is perhaps TRBD2 (6 bases). Trimming removed 0 bases at V and 1 base at J, with 11 bases between. This CDR3 has 16 residues. Germline CDR1 is LNHDA and CDR2 is SQIVND (reference sequence). The CDR3 protein is CASSIEYGSGTDTQYF. CDR3 sequence (DNA): TGTGCCAGTAGTATAGAATACGGGAGCGGCACAGATACGCAGTATTTT.

The chain has TRBV6-5 and TRBJ1-1; 8 positions agree with TRBD1. V lost 11 bases and J lost 6; bases outside the gene matches: 5. The CDR3 contains 11 residues. CDR1 and CDR2 from the germline V gene are MNHEY and SVGAGI. The CDR3 loop is CACDRGAEAFF. The CDR3 DNA reads as TGTGCCTGCGACAGGGGCGCTGAAGCTTTCTTT.

This clone was picked up one time. The chain joins TRBV6-6 to TRBJ1-2; D possibly corresponds to TRBD1 (5 bases). The CDR3 runs to 13 residues. With 5 bases removed from V and 3 bases from J, the gap between germline ends came to 10 bases. Germline lookup yields CDR1 MNHNY and CDR2 SVGAGI (reference sequence). The CDR3 DNA reads as TGTGCCAGCAGTAGGGGAAGTGACTATGGCTACACCTTC. Encoded protein: CASSRGSDYGYTF.

The J gene is TRBJ1-3, the V gene TRBV7-2; D is unresolved. V was clipped by 1 base and J by 0 bases, with 13 bases between them. CDR1 SGHTA and CDR2 FQGNSA come from the germline V gene. CDR3 length: 17 amino acids. The CDR3 here is CASSLVPQGSSGNTIYF. DNA for the CDR3: TGTGCCAGCAGCTTAGTCCCCCAAGGGAGCTCTGGAAACACCATATATTTT.

The chain employs TRBV7-2 and TRBJ2-5; TRBD2 matches 8 bases. Germline V lookup: CDR1 SGHTA, CDR2 FQGNSA. There are 17 residues in the CDR3. V trimming: 5 bases; J trimming: 4 bases; junction bases outside the gene matches: 15. The CDR3 DNA is TGTGCCAGCAGCCACGAAAGCCCTCTAGCGGGCGGAGAGACCCAGTACTTC. Protein sequence: CASSHESPLAGGETQYF.

This clone was picked up one time. V gene TRBV6-6 combines with J gene TRBJ1-5; D possibly corresponds to TRBD1 (6 bases). The ends were cut back, 4 bases at V and 4 bases at J, with 14 bases in the middle. Germline V gene sequence: CDR1 MNHNY, CDR2 SVGAGI (reference sequence). There are 15 residues in the CDR3. The CDR3 region has the DNA TGTGCCAGCAGTTCGCCCGGGACACGGAATCAGCCCCAGCATTTT. Translated, it gives CASSSPGTRNQPQHF.